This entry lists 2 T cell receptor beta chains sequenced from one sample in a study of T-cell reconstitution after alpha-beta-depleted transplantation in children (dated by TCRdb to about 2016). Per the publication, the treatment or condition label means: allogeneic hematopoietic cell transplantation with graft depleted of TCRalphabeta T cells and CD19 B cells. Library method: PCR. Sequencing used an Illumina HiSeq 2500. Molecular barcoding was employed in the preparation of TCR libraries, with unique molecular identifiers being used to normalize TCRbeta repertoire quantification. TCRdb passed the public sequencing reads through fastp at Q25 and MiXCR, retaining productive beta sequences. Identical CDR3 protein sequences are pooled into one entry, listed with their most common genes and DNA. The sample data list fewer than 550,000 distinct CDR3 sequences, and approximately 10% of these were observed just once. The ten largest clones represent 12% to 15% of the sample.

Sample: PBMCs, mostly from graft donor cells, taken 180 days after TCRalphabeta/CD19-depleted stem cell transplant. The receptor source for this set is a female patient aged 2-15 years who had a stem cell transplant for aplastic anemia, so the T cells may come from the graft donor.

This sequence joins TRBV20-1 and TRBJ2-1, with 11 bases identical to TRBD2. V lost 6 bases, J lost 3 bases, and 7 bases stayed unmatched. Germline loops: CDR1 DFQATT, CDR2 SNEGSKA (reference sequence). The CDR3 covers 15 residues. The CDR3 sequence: CSARGLAEYYNEQFF. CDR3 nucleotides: TGCAGTGCGAGGGGACTAGCGGAATACTACAATGAGCAGTTCTTC.

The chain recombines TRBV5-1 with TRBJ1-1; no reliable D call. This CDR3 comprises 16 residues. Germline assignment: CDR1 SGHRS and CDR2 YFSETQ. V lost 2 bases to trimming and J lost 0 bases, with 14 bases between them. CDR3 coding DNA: TGCGCCAGCAGCTTTTTCCCAGGTGTCTTGAACACTGAAGCTTTCTTT. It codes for CASSFFPGVLNTEAFF.